The 14 T cell receptor beta chains presented below share a single source sample, sequenced in a study of blood T cell repertoires in COVID-19. Clones were read by immunoSEQ multiplex PCR, and TCRdb kept only the in-frame ones, dropping some. The sample holds 250,000 to 350,000 clones, around 87% seen once. Specimen: peripheral blood. The receptors stem from a woman in her forties or fifties who had recovered from COVID-19.

The chain has TRBV5-5 and TRBJ1-3; no clear D gene. The germline V and J ends were trimmed by 4 bases and 0 bases, with 8 bases remaining between them. This CDR3 contains 14 residues. CDR1 and CDR2 from the germline V gene are SGHKS and YYEKEE (reference sequence). The CDR3 DNA sequence: TGTGCCAGCAGCCCCCTTATCTCTGGAAACACCATATATTTT. Encoded protein: CASSPLISGNTIYF.

This clone was picked up a small number of times. The chain employs TRBV6-2 or TRBV6-3 and TRBJ1-1; no clear D gene. Germline-derived CDR1 and CDR2 are MNHEY and SVGEGT. The V gene lost 2 bases and the J gene lost 2 bases, with 9 bases spanning the gap. This CDR3 is built from 14 residues. The CDR3 loop reads CASSYTQFNTEAFF. The CDR3 nucleotides are TGTGCCAGCAGTTACACACAGTTTAACACTGAAGCTTTCTTT.

The V call is TRBV18, the J call TRBJ1-6; weak D call: TRBD1 (5 bases). V gave up 6 bases and J gave up 6 bases, with 15 bases separating them. The CDR3 contains 15 residues. CDR1 KGHSH and CDR2 LQKENI come from the germline V gene. CDR3 amino acids: CASSPSGGGNSPLHF. The CDR3 region has the DNA TGTGCCAGCTCGCCCTCGGGGGGGGGTAATTCACCCCTCCACTTT.

The V call is TRBV9, the J call TRBJ2-3; 8 bases map to TRBD2. The germline gives CDR1 SGDLS, CDR2 YYNGEE. This CDR3 is 17 amino acids long. The V gene end was trimmed by 4 bases and the J gene end by 0 bases; junction bases not matched to a gene: 10. This CDR3 is CASSPHSGRSSTDTQYF. The CDR3 DNA is TGTGCCAGCAGCCCCCACAGCGGGAGATCTAGCACAGATACGCAGTATTTT.

The V call is TRBV27, the J call TRBJ1-6; D is uncertain. Germline CDR1 is MNHEY and CDR2 is SMNVEV (reference sequence). The CDR3 totals 12 residues. Trimming took off 3 bases at V and 8 bases at J, with 5 bases between the two ends. The CDR3 loop is CASSFRDSPLHF. The CDR3 DNA is TGTGCCAGCAGTTTTCGGGATTCACCCCTCCACTTT.

The chain couples TRBV5-1 to TRBJ1-5, with 9 bases aligning to TRBD1. Germline CDR1 is SGHRS and CDR2 is YFSETQ. Losses at the gene ends were 3 bases for V and 4 bases for J; bases not matched to a gene: 5. The CDR3 is 15 residues long. CDR3 sequence (DNA): TGCGCCAGCAGCTGGGGACAGGGTGGGAATCAGCCCCAGCATTTT. It translates to CASSWGQGGNQPQHF. The whole variable domain, remainder taken from reference TRBV5-1 and TRBJ1-5, is KAGVTQTPRYLIKTRGQQVTLSCSPISGHRSVSWYQQTPGQGLQFLFEYFSETQRNKGNFPGRFSGRQFSNSRSEMNVSTLELGDSALYLCASSWGQGGNQPQHFGDGTRLSIL.

This clone was picked up one time. The rearrangement uses TRBV12-3 or TRBV12-4 and TRBJ2-5, with 7 bases matching TRBD1. Trimming removed 7 bases from V and 4 bases from J; junction bases left unmatched: 6. This CDR3 has 13 amino acids. CDR3 sequence (DNA): TGTGCCAGCACTCTGGGACAGATAGAGACCCAGTACTTC. Protein sequence: CASTLGQIETQYF.

This clone was counted a single time. V usage is TRBV3-1 (or the pseudogene TRBV3-2) and J usage is TRBJ2-3, with TRBD2 matching over 13 bases. The V segment lost 3 bases and the J segment 2 bases; nucleotides outside the gene matches: 8. There are 18 residues in the CDR3. Germline CDR1 is LGHDT and CDR2 is YNNKEL (reference sequence). The CDR3 DNA reads TGTGCCAGCAGCCACCCGAGGACTAGCGGGGGATTCACAGATACGCAGTATTTT. This translates into CASSHPRTSGGFTDTQYF.

The genes are TRBV7-2 and TRBJ2-5, with 9 bases aligning to TRBD2. V lost 3 bases, J lost 4 bases, and 6 bases stayed unmatched. CDR1 and CDR2 (germline): SGHTA, FQGNSA. The CDR3 covers 15 residues. The CDR3 reads CASSFGSGSGETQYF. The CDR3 DNA sequence: TGTGCCAGCAGCTTTGGTAGCGGGAGTGGAGAGACCCAGTACTTC.

The chain carries TRBV5-6 and TRBJ1-1; tentative D call: TRBD1 (6 bases). V lost 4 bases, J lost 2 bases, and 12 bases lay in between. CDR3 length equals 14 residues. Germline CDR1 and CDR2: SGHDT and YYEEEE. The CDR3 bases are TGTGCCAGCAGCCCCCAGGACAGTAACACTGAAGCTTTCTTT. It specifies CASSPQDSNTEAFF.

The V call is TRBV19, the J call TRBJ1-1; D may be TRBD1 (5 bases). CDR3 size: 13 residues. Per germline, CDR1 LNHDA and CDR2 SQIVND (reference sequence). The V end was cut by 6 bases, the J end by 1 base, with 9 bases between. The CDR3 here is CASSPRGNTEAFF. The CDR3, as DNA: TGTGCCAGTAGCCCAAGGGGGAACACTGAAGCTTTCTTT.

This chain links TRBV6-5 with TRBJ1-1, with 7 bases lining up with TRBD1. The CDR3 covers 16 residues. With 2 bases clipped from V and 9 bases from J, the junction kept 15 bases outside the gene matches. Germline CDR1 reads MNHEY; CDR2 reads SVGAGI. This chain's CDR3 is CASSYQSRGEYWKAFF. CDR3 DNA: TGTGCCAGCAGTTACCAGAGCAGGGGGGAGTATTGGAAAGCTTTCTTT.

V and J are TRBV11-2 and TRBJ2-3; no clear D. CDR3 length: 13 residues. Germline V gene lookup returns CDR1 SGHAT and CDR2 FQNNGV. Trimming left V 5 bases short and J 2 bases short, with 8 bases between. The CDR3 reads CASSSQATDTQYF. CDR3 nucleotide sequence: TGTGCCAGCAGCAGCCAGGCCACAGATACGCAGTATTTT. Using reference TRBV11-2 and TRBJ2-3 for the parts outside the CDR3, the full variable domain is EAGVAQSPRYKIIEKRQSVAFWCNPISGHATLYWYQQILGQGPKLLIQFQNNGVVDDSQLPKDRFSAERLKGVDSTLKIQPAKLEDSAVYLCASSSQATDTQYFGPGTRLTVL.

The rearrangement links TRBV9 to TRBJ1-1; D unclear. The CDR3 sequence is 14 residues long. Between the trimmed V and J ends, which lost 5 bases and 5 bases, there was a span of 16 bases. CDR1 is SGDLS, CDR2 YYNGEE, per germline. For the CDR3, the DNA is TGTGCCAGCAGTGAAGGGCCCGGCGGGACTGAAGCTTTCTTT. This codes for CASSEGPGGTEAFF.